Presented here are 29 T cell receptor beta chains from one specimen sequenced in a study of chemoradiotherapy in HPV16-positive cancers. Sequencing used immunoSEQ multiplex PCR; TCRdb keeps in-frame clones, though not all of them. The sample records around 5,000 clones, 90% to 97% being singletons. The sequencing used tumor tissue, collected from a patient who underwent chemoradiotherapy. These receptors came from a human donor with HPV-associated anogenital cancer.

For this clone: The junction and the germline gene differ at one end; a read error may be behind it. The V gene is TRBV6-7, the J gene TRBJ2-2; 12 nucleotides match TRBD1. TRBV6-7 is marked as an open reading frame, function uncertain. The CDR3 loop spans 20 amino acids. The CDR3 DNA is TGTGCCAGCAGTAACTCCGGGACAGGGGGCTTTTACGCGAACACCGGGGAGCTGTTTTTT. Its protein is CASSNSGTGGFYANTGELFF.

The V call is TRBV6-1, the J call TRBJ2-1; 9 nucleotides agree with TRBD1. CDR3 size: 14 residues. Germline V gene sequence: CDR1 MNHNS, CDR2 SASEGT. V dropped 8 bases and J dropped 5; count of bases not matched to a gene: 7. The CDR3, as DNA: TGTGCCAGCGGGACAGGGACAGCCAACAATGAGCAGTTCTTC. Translation: CASGTGTANNEQFF.

The chain employs TRBV19 and TRBJ1-2, with a weak D call TRBD1 (5 bases). Germline V gene sequence: CDR1 LNHDA, CDR2 SQIVND (reference sequence). Trimming pared 6 bases from V and 8 bases from J, leaving 19 bases between. This CDR3 is built from 14 residues. Here the CDR3 DNA reads TGTGCCAGTAGAGACCGGGGACGGGAGGGAGGCTACACCTTC. Translated, it gives CASRDRGREGGYTF.

This chain uses TRBV11-2 with TRBJ2-1, with no clear D. V lost 0 bases to trimming and J lost 2 bases, with 11 bases between them. The CDR3 consists of 16 residues. Germline V gene data show CDR1 as SGHAT and CDR2 as FQNNGV. The CDR3 sequence is CASSLEFSSTYNEQFF. CDR3 in DNA: TGTGCCAGCAGCTTAGAGTTCTCTTCTACCTACAATGAGCAGTTCTTC.

The CDR3 DNA reads as TGTGCCAGTAGGGACTCTCGCCGTAGCAATCAGCCCCAGCATTTT. It specifies CASRDSRRSNQPQHF. The rearrangement uses TRBV19 and TRBJ1-5, with D unclear. The CDR3 runs 15 residues. CDR1 and CDR2 from the germline V gene are LNHDA and SQIVND (reference sequence). V dropped 6 bases and J dropped 0 bases, with 12 bases sitting between them.

The genes are TRBV4-1 and TRBJ1-2; TRBD1 might be the D (5 bases). This CDR3 comprises 14 residues. Trimming left V 0 bases short and J 4 bases short, with 9 bases between. The germline V gene has CDR1 MGHRA and CDR2 YSYEKL. The CDR3 spells CASSQDVGAYGYTF. The CDR3 nucleotides read TGCGCCAGCAGCCAAGATGTAGGGGCCTATGGCTACACCTTC.

J is TRBJ2-1 and V is TRBV19, with D possibly TRBD2 on 6 matching bases. The germline gives CDR1 LNHDA, CDR2 SQIVND (reference sequence). This CDR3 region has 15 residues. Trimming removed 5 bases at V and 3 bases at J, with 14 bases between. The CDR3 region is CASSRGIWGYNEQFF. For the CDR3, the DNA is TGTGCCAGTAGTCGGGGGATCTGGGGCTACAATGAGCAGTTCTTC.

The CDR3 spells CASSRERGGGTDTQYF. CDR3 coding DNA: TGCGCCAGCAGCCGCGAACGGGGAGGAGGCACAGATACGCAGTATTTT. The chain couples TRBV5-1 to TRBJ2-3, with D possibly matching TRBD2 (6 bases). The CDR3 runs to 16 residues. CDR1 and CDR2 (germline): SGHRS, YFSETQ. Trimming cost V 4 bases and J 1 base, with 16 bases left between them.

V gene TRBV5-1 combines with J gene TRBJ1-2, with D tentatively TRBD1 (6 bases). The germline V gene has CDR1 SGHRS and CDR2 YFSETQ. This CDR3 comprises 14 residues. The V end was cut by 6 bases, the J end by 4 bases, with 16 bases between. In nucleotides, the CDR3 is TGCGCCAGCATGGGGGGGCAGGGAACCTATGGCTACACCTTC. Its translation: CASMGGQGTYGYTF. Full variable domain (remainder filled in from reference TRBV5-1 and TRBJ1-2): KAGVTQTPRYLIKTRGQQVTLSCSPISGHRSVSWYQQTPGQGLQFLFEYFSETQRNKGNFPGRFSGRQFSNSRSEMNVSTLELGDSALYLCASMGGQGTYGYTFGSGTRLTVV.

J is TRBJ1-2 and V is TRBV7-2, with a weak D call TRBD1 (5 bases). Trimming pared 5 bases from V and 5 bases from J, leaving 18 bases between. Germline values: CDR1 SGHTA, CDR2 FQGNSA. The CDR3 is 15 residues long. CDR3: CASSPASGPTYGYTF. Written as DNA, the CDR3 is TGTGCCAGCAGCCCAGCCTCGGGACCGACTTATGGCTACACCTTC.

The V and J genes are TRBV5-1 and TRBJ1-5; the D is unclear. V was clipped by 1 base and J by 4 bases, with 9 bases between them. The CDR3 contains 14 residues. Germline V gene lookup returns CDR1 SGHRS and CDR2 YFSETQ. CDR3 in amino acids: CASSLLAGNQPQHF. The CDR3, as DNA: TGCGCCAGCAGCTTGTTGGCAGGAAATCAGCCCCAGCATTTT.

J is TRBJ1-5 and V is TRBV2; D may be TRBD1 (5 bases). Germline V CDR1 and CDR2: SNHLY, FYNNEI. The CDR3 is 15 residues long. Trimming took off 4 bases at V and 3 bases at J, with 13 bases between the two ends. The CDR3: CASSGGRTYNQPQHF. CDR3 in DNA: TGTGCCAGCAGTGGGGGCAGAACCTACAATCAGCCCCAGCATTTT.

The V gene is TRBV5-1, the J gene TRBJ2-3; 8 nucleotides match TRBD2. The CDR3 totals 15 residues. Germline assignment: CDR1 SGHRS and CDR2 YFSETQ. The junction had 6 bases not matched to a gene; V was cut back by 3 bases and J by 3 bases. CDR3 in amino acids: CASSYRGGLTDTQYF. The CDR3 nucleotides are TGCGCCAGCAGCTACCGGGGGGGCCTGACAGATACGCAGTATTTT.

The chain is built from TRBV2 and TRBJ2-7, with 11 bases aligning to TRBD2. Germline assignment: CDR1 SNHLY and CDR2 FYNNEI. The V segment lost 8 bases and the J segment 2 bases; nucleotides outside the gene matches: 17. The CDR3 length is 18 residues. This chain's CDR3 is CASGGWVETSGIPYEQYF. CDR3 DNA sequence: TGTGCCAGCGGTGGTTGGGTGGAGACTAGCGGGATCCCCTACGAGCAGTACTTC.

The CDR3 coding sequence is TGTGCCAGCAGTTTTCTGTTTGAGACTAGCGGGGGATCCTACGAGCAGTACTTC. It yields the protein CASSFLFETSGGSYEQYF. The chain is built from TRBV28 and TRBJ2-7, with TRBD2 matching over 12 bases. The CDR3 has 18 residues. V trimming: 3 bases; J trimming: 1 base; junction bases outside the gene matches: 10. Germline V gives CDR1 MDHEN, CDR2 SYDVKM.

The genes are TRBV2 and TRBJ2-5; TRBD2 is a possible D gene (6 bases). The ends were cut back, 6 bases at V and 3 bases at J, with 14 bases in the middle. Germline V CDR1 and CDR2: SNHLY, FYNNEI. The CDR3 is 14 amino acids. The CDR3 here is CASRRASAEETQYF. CDR3 in DNA: TGTGCCAGCAGGCGGGCTAGCGCAGAAGAGACCCAGTACTTC.

This chain connects TRBV28 to TRBJ1-2; no clear D. The germline V gene encodes CDR1 MDHEN and CDR2 SYDVKM. Trimming left V 7 bases short and J 3 bases short, with 12 bases between. The CDR3 is made up of 13 amino acids. The CDR3 DNA is TGTGCCAGCACCCCAGACCGCGACTATGGCTACACCTTC. Amino acid sequence: CASTPDRDYGYTF.

The V and J genes are TRBV10-2 and TRBJ2-4, with 10 bases aligning to TRBD2. Germline V gene data show CDR1 as WSHSY and CDR2 as SAAADI. This CDR3 comprises 18 residues. With 3 bases clipped from V and 4 bases from J, the junction kept 12 bases outside the gene matches. The CDR3 reads CASSEAVAGGLIKNIQYF. For the CDR3, the DNA is TGCGCCAGCAGTGAAGCGGTAGCGGGGGGTCTGATAAAAAACATTCAGTACTTC.

The rearrangement links TRBV2 to TRBJ1-4, with TRBD1 identical over 8 bases. CDR3 length: 15 amino acids. J gave up 5 bases and V 4 bases, and 6 bases lay outside the gene matches. Germline V gene lookup returns CDR1 SNHLY and CDR2 FYNNEI. CDR3 sequence: CASSVSRQGNEKLFF. DNA for the CDR3: TGTGCCAGCAGTGTATCGAGACAGGGGAATGAAAAACTGTTTTTT.

The chain has TRBV19 and TRBJ1-1; D gene uncertain. CDR3 length: 14 amino acids. Germline V gives CDR1 LNHDA, CDR2 SQIVND (reference sequence). Trimming cost V 8 bases and J 0 bases, with 13 bases left between them. Here the CDR3 DNA reads TGTGCCAGTTTGAATGAACCCATGAACACTGAAGCTTTCTTT. This translates into CASLNEPMNTEAFF.

The chain couples TRBV5-1 to TRBJ1-1, with a weak D call TRBD1 (5 bases). This CDR3 is built from 13 residues. The V and J ends lost 0 bases and 7 bases respectively, with 10 bases between them. Germline CDR1 and CDR2: SGHRS and YFSETQ. This CDR3 reads CASSLGGLGEAFF. CDR3 sequence (DNA): TGCGCCAGCAGCTTGGGGGGACTTGGTGAAGCTTTCTTT.

In this sample, this clone turned up once. This chain connects TRBV2 to TRBJ2-2; D not resolved. The CDR3 is made up of 14 amino acids. Germline-derived CDR1 and CDR2 are SNHLY and FYNNEI. The V end was cut by 8 bases, the J end by 4 bases, with 14 bases between. CDR3 nucleotide sequence: TGTGCCAGCTCGCAGGTTAAGGGCACCGGGGAGCTGTTTTTT. It codes for CASSQVKGTGELFF.

The gene calls are TRBV4-3 and TRBJ2-1; 10 nucleotides agree with TRBD2. CDR3 length: 17 amino acids. V dropped 0 bases and J dropped 3; count of bases not matched to a gene: 5. Germline V lookup: CDR1 LGHNA, CDR2 YSLEER. This CDR3 reads CASSQDLIAGGYNEQFF. The CDR3 region has the DNA TGCGCCAGCAGCCAAGATTTGATAGCGGGGGGCTACAATGAGCAGTTCTTC.

This rearrangement joins TRBV10-3 to TRBJ1-2; no reliable D call. Deletions cut 4 bases from V and 7 bases from J, with 13 bases between. There are 13 residues in the CDR3. Germline V gives CDR1 ENHRY, CDR2 SYGVKD. The CDR3 reads CAISVGEATGYTF. CDR3 nucleotides: TGTGCCATCAGTGTTGGTGAAGCTACTGGCTACACCTTC.

The chain employs TRBV19 and TRBJ2-1; weak D call: TRBD1 (5 bases). Trimming took off 4 bases at V and 7 bases at J, with 11 bases between the two ends. This CDR3 region has 13 residues. CDR1 is LNHDA and CDR2 is SQIVND in the germline V gene (reference sequence). The DNA for the CDR3 is TGTGCCAGTAGTAATACAGGTGGGAATGAGCAGTTCTTC. It encodes CASSNTGGNEQFF.

This CDR3 is CASSAYRTGEDNSPLHF. The CDR3 region has the DNA TGTGCCAGCAGCGCCTACCGGACAGGAGAAGATAATTCACCCCTCCACTTT. The chain combines TRBV27 with TRBJ1-6, with TRBD1 matching 7 bases. V gave up 6 bases and J gave up 5 bases; unmatched junction bases: 13. The CDR3 is made up of 17 amino acids. Per germline, CDR1 MNHEY and CDR2 SMNVEV (reference sequence).

The gene calls are TRBV27 and TRBJ2-5; D not certain. V was clipped by 2 bases and J by 1 base, with 11 bases between them. The germline V gene encodes CDR1 MNHEY and CDR2 SMNVEV (reference sequence). There are 15 residues in the CDR3. In DNA, the CDR3 is TGTGCCAGCAGTTTAAGGCCCAGAGGCCAAGAGACCCAGTACTTC. Translating it yields CASSLRPRGQETQYF.

CDR3 region: CASSIPPRGLLYGNTIYF. In nucleotides, the CDR3 is TGTGCCAGTAGTATACCCCCCCGAGGACTGCTATATGGAAACACCATATATTTT. The chain has TRBV19 and TRBJ1-3; no firm D call. This CDR3 has 18 residues. V gave up 2 bases and J gave up 3 bases, with 20 bases separating them. Germline CDR1 LNHDA, CDR2 SQIVND (reference sequence).

The chain has TRBV2 and TRBJ1-5, with TRBD1 as a possible D gene (5 bases). Germline V gene sequence: CDR1 SNHLY, CDR2 FYNNEI. V shed 7 bases and J shed 6 bases, with 19 bases lying between them. CDR3 size: 15 residues. The CDR3 nucleotides are TGTGCCAGCATGAGAGCTCAGGGCGGTGGTCAGCCCCAGCATTTT. Its protein product is CASMRAQGGGQPQHF. The full variable domain, in which reference TRBV2 and TRBJ1-5 provide the parts outside the CDR3, is EPEVTQTPSHQVTQMGQEVILRCVPISNHLYFYWYRQILGQKVEFLVSFYNNEISEKSEIFDDQFSVERPDGSNFTLKIRSTKLEDSAMYFCASMRAQGGGQPQHFGDGTRLSIL.